The clone carrying this TCR beta chain was recorded at least ten times. Antigen specificity is unknown. The V gene end was trimmed by 1 base and the J gene end by 1 base; junction bases not matched to a gene: 8. The CDR3 length is 17 residues. In germline, CDR1 is SGHRS, CDR2 YFSETQ. Sorted libraries were derived from 850,000 to 1,000,000 CD4+ or CD8+ T cells. 5'RACE with 10-nucleotide random UMIs generated the cDNA. TCRdb re-called the 5' RACE reads through MiXCR, storing one row per CDR3 protein. Of about 41,000 distinct CDR3 sequences listed, roughly 15% were seen once; the top ten hold approximately 3.5%. This sample stems from a study of neurological immune-mediated disorders. The study, taken as a whole, reports: While HTLV-1-associated myelopathy showed the greatest TCR clonal expansion, multiple sclerosis showed the least, falling below healthy controls. CDR3 amino acid sequences of expanded clones were not shared across subjects, a result suggesting private repertoires in all groups.

The chain is built from TRBV5-1 and TRBJ2-7; 10 bases agree with TRBD2. Sequenced material: CD4+ T cells from blood. The receptor comes from a woman in her fifties or sixties with HTLV-1-associated myelopathy (HAM/TSP). The CDR3 spells CASSLLGLADLSYEQYF. CDR3 bases: TGCGCCAGCAGCTTGCTTGGACTAGCGGATTTATCCTACGAGCAGTACTTC.